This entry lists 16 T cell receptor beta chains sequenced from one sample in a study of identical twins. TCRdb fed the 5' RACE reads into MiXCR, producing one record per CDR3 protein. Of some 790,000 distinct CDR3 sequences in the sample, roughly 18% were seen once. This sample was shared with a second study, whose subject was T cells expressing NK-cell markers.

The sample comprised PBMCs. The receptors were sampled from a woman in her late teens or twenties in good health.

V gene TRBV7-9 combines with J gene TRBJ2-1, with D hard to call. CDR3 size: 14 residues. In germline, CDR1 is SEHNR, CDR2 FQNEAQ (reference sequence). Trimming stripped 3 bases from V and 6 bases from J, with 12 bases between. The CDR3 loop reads CASSFDLTPNEQFF. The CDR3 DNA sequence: TGTGCCAGCAGCTTTGATCTCACCCCCAATGAGCAGTTCTTC.

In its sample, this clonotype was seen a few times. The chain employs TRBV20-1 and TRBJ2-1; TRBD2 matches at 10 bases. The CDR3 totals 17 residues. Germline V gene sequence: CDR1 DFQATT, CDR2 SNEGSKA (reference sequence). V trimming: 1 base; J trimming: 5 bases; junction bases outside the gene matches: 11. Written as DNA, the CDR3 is TGCAGTGCTAGAGGTGCAGGGAGTAGCGGGAGGAACAATGAGCAGTTCTTC. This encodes CSARGAGSSGRNNEQFF.

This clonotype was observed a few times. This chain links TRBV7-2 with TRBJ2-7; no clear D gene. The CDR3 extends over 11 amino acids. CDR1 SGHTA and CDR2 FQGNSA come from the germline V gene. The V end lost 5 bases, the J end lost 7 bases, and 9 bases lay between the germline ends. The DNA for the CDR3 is TGTGCCAGCAGCGGGTCAAAGGAGCAGTACTTC. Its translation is CASSGSKEQYF.

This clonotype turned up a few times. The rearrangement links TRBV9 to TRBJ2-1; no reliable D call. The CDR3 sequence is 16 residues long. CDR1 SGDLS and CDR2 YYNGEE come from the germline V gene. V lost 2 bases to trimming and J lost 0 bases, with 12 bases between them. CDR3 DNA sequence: TGTGCCAGCAGCGTCCGGTGGGATAGCTCCTACAATGAGCAGTTCTTC. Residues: CASSVRWDSSYNEQFF.

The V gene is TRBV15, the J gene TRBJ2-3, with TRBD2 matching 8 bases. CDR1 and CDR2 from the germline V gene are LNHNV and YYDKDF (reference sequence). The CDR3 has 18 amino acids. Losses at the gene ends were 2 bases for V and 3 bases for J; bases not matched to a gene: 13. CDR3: CATSRLTYGGALTDTQYF. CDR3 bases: TGTGCCACCAGCAGACTAACATACGGGGGGGCCCTTACAGATACGCAGTATTTT. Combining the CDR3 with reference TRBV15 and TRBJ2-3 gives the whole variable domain DAMVIQNPRYQVTQFGKPVTLSCSQTLNHNVMYWYQQKSSQAPKLLFHYYDKDFNNEADTPDNFQSRRPNTSFCFLDIRSPGLGDTAMYLCATSRLTYGGALTDTQYFGPGTRLTVL.

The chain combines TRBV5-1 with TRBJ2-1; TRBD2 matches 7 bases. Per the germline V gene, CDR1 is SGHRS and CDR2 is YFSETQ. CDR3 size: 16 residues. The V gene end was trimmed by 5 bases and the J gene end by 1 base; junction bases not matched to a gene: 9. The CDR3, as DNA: TGCGCCAGCAGTATCCCCCGGCGGGAGTCCTACAATGAGCAGTTCTTC. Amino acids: CASSIPRRESYNEQFF.

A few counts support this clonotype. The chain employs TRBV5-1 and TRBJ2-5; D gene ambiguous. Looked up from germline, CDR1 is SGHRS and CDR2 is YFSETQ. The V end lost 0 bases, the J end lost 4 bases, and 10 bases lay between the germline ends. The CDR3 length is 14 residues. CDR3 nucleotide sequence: TGCGCCAGCAGCTTGGGATTTGTAGGAGAGACCCAGTACTTC. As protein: CASSLGFVGETQYF.

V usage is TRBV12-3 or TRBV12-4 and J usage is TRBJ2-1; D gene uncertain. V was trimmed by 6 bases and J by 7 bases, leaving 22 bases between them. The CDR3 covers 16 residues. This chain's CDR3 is CASSPPARVFSNEQFF. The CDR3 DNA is TGTGCCAGCAGCCCCCCGGCTAGGGTGTTTAGTAATGAGCAGTTCTTC.

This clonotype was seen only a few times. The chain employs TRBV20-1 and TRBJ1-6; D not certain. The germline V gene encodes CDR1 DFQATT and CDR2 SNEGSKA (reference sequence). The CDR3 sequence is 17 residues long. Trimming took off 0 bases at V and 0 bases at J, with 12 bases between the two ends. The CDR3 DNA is TGCAGTGCTAGAGATCCCTCTGGGCCCTCCTATAATTCACCCCTCCACTTT. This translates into CSARDPSGPSYNSPLHF.

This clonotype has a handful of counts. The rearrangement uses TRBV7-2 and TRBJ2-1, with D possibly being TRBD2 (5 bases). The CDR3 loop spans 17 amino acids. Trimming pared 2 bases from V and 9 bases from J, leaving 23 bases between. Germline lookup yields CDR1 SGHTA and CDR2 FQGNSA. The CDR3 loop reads CASSLRFEGGLRGEQFF. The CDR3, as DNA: TGTGCCAGCAGCTTACGGTTTGAGGGTGGCTTACGCGGTGAGCAGTTCTTC. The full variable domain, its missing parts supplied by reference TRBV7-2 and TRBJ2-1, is GAGVSQSPSNKVTEKGKDVELRCDPISGHTALYWYRQSLGQGLEFLIYFQGNSAPDKSGLPSDRFSAERTGGSVSTLTIQRTQQEDSAVYLCASSLRFEGGLRGEQFFGPGTRLTVL.

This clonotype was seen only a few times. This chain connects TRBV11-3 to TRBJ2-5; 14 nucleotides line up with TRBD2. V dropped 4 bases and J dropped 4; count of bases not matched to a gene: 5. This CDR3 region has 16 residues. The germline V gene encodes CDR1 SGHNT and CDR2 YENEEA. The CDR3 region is CASSSTGTSGGETQYF. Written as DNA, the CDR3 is TGTGCCAGCAGCTCGACCGGGACTAGCGGGGGAGAGACCCAGTACTTC.

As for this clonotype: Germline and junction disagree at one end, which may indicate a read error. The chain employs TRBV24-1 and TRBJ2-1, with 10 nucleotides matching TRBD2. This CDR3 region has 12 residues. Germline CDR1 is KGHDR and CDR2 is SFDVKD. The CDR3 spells CATSESSGGLYF. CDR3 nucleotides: TGTGCCACCAGTGAGTCTAGCGGGGGACTCTACTTC.

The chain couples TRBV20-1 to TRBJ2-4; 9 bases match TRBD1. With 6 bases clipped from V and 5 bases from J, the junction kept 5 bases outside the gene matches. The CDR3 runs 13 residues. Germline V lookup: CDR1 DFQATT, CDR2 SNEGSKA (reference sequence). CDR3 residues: CSAPGTGQNIQYF. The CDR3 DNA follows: TGCAGTGCCCCCGGGACAGGGCAAAACATTCAGTACTTC.

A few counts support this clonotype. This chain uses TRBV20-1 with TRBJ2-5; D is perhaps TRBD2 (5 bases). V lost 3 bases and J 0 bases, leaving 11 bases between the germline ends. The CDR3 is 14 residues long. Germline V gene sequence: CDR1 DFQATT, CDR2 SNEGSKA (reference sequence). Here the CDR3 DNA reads TGCAGTGCTAGGGAGGACTGGTACCAAGAGACCCAGTACTTC. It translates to CSAREDWYQETQYF.

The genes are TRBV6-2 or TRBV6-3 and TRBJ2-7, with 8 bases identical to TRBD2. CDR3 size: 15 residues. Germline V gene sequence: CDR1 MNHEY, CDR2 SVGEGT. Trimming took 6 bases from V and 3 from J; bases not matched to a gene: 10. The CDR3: CASSYYGRAVYEQYF. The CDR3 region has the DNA TGTGCCAGCAGCTATTACGGGAGGGCCGTCTACGAGCAGTACTTC.

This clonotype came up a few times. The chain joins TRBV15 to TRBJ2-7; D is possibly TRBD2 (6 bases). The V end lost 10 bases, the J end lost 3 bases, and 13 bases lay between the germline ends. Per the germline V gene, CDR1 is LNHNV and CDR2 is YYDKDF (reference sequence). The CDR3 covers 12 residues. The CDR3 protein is CASALGGYEQYF. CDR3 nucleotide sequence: TGTGCCAGCGCCCTGGGAGGCTACGAGCAGTACTTC.